This T cell receptor beta chain was profiled in a study of T cell responses to AZD1222 COVID-19 vaccine. The study, taken as a whole, reports: Increases in Spike-specific TCR breadth and depth were seen after two AZD1222 doses. No day 14 peak samples; only post-peak repertoires were characterized. The sample set comprised mostly white British donors with more females, and clonal diversity was possibly underestimated.

In regard to this clone: Its antigen is unidentified.

Sequencing used immunoSEQ multiplex PCR; TCRdb keeps in-frame clones, though not all of them. The data hold tens of thousands of clones, with around 89% observed a single time. The CDR3 loop spans 12 amino acids. V shed 1 base and J shed 6 bases, with 6 bases lying between them. Germline CDR1 SGHRS, CDR2 YFSETQ. Second-dose schedules of about 4 or about 12 weeks were combined. The clonotype comes from an adult who received the AZD1222 COVID-19 vaccine. Here the sequenced sample was peripheral blood, taken 28 days after the second AZD1222 dose. The chain couples TRBV5-1 to TRBJ2-3; D remains ambiguous. The CDR3 coding sequence is TGCGCCAGCAGCTTGCCCAGCGATACGCAGTATTTT. Amino acid sequence: CASSLPSDTQYF.